This entry describes one T cell receptor beta chain. The assay was immunoSEQ multiplex PCR, and TCRdb's table has in-frame clones only and misses some. The sample has more than 120,000 clones; 70% to 90% are singletons. These data belong to a study of T cell responses to AZD1222 COVID-19 vaccine. The CDR3 loop spans 12 amino acids. V dropped 4 bases and J dropped 11 bases, with 14 bases sitting between them. From germline, CDR1 is MDHEN and CDR2 SYDVKM. The TCR originated in an adult who received the AZD1222 COVID-19 vaccine. This chain joins TRBV28 and TRBJ1-1, with D possibly being TRBD1 (6 bases). Sequencing used peripheral blood, obtained 28 days after the second AZD1222 dose. The DNA for the CDR3 is TGTGCCAGCAGTTCCCCCGGACAGAGGGCTTTCTTT. Translated, it gives CASSSPGQRAFF. The complete variable domain, with remaining parts taken from reference TRBV28 and TRBJ1-1, reads DVKVTQSSRYLVKRTGEKVFLECVQDMDHENMFWYRQDPGLGLRLIYFSYDVKMKEKGDIPEGYSVSREKKERFSLILESASTNQTSMYLCASSSPGQRAFFGQGTRLTVV.